This passage covers 30 T cell receptor beta chains from one sample sequenced in a study of CD8 T cells in ankylosing spondylitis. One entry per CDR3 protein results from TCRdb running MiXCR on the 5' RACE reads. The table shows approximately 260,000 distinct CDR3 sequences, with roughly 8.6% occurring only once. Sequencing input: blood, either unsorted or a sorted T cell fraction (not recorded which). The origin of the receptors is a male donor with ankylosing spondylitis or in good health (not recorded which).

The chain is built from TRBV7-6 and TRBJ2-7; weak D call: TRBD1 (6 bases). CDR1 is SGHVS, CDR2 FNYEAQ, per germline. The CDR3 is made up of 15 amino acids. V was pared by 2 bases and J by 0 bases, with 11 bases between. The DNA for the CDR3 is TGTGCCAGCAGCTTAATCGCAGGGGACTCCTACGAGCAGTACTTC. This translates into CASSLIAGDSYEQYF.

The sample holds many counts of this clonotype. The chain employs TRBV19 and TRBJ1-1; D gene uncertain. V lost 4 bases and J 0 bases, leaving 12 bases between the germline ends. This CDR3 spans 15 amino acids. The germline V gene has CDR1 LNHDA and CDR2 SQIVND (reference sequence). The CDR3 coding sequence is TGTGCCAGTAGTACTTCGGGAGCCATGAACACTGAAGCTTTCTTT. Its protein product is CASSTSGAMNTEAFF.

This clonotype was counted a few times. The chain combines TRBV7-2 with TRBJ1-6; the D gene is possibly TRBD1 (6 bases). Germline V gene data show CDR1 as SGHTA and CDR2 as FQGNSA. CDR3 length: 15 amino acids. Trimming removed 1 base from V and 10 bases from J, with 14 bases in between. The CDR3 coding sequence is TGTGCCAGCAGCTTAGAGGGGGGCGGTAGCTCACCCCTCCACTTT. Its protein is CASSLEGGGSSPLHF.

In nucleotides, the CDR3 is TGTGCCAGCAGCTTAGCGCGAGGGAGGTCCGGGGAGCTGTTTTTT. It encodes CASSLARGRSGELFF. The chain joins TRBV7-9 to TRBJ2-2; the D gene is possibly TRBD2 (6 bases). Trimming removed 0 bases from V and 6 bases from J, with 11 bases in between. The CDR3 sequence is 15 residues long. Germline CDR1 reads SEHNR; CDR2 reads FQNEAQ (reference sequence).

This clonotype was seen ten or more times. V gene TRBV12-5 combines with J gene TRBJ2-1, with TRBD2 matching over 11 bases. This CDR3 is 16 amino acids long. J was trimmed by 7 bases and V by 0 bases; bases with no gene match: 5. In germline, CDR1 is LGHNT, CDR2 FRNRAP. The CDR3 protein is CASGLVLTSGRNEQFF. The CDR3 nucleotides are TGTGCTAGTGGTTTGGTACTTACTAGCGGGAGAAATGAGCAGTTCTTC.

This clonotype came up a few times. V and J are TRBV6-5 and TRBJ2-5; no definite D call. Trimming left V 0 bases short and J 5 bases short, with 10 bases between. The germline gives CDR1 MNHEY, CDR2 SVGAGI. The CDR3 runs 14 residues. CDR3: CASSYSVVGETQYF. CDR3 bases: TGTGCCAGCAGTTACTCGGTGGTGGGGGAGACCCAGTACTTC.

This clonotype was recorded many times. The chain carries TRBV30 and TRBJ2-7; unclear D gene. CDR3 length equals 17 residues. The ends were cut back, 4 bases at V and 0 bases at J, with 22 bases in the middle. In germline, CDR1 is GTSNPN, CDR2 SVGIG (reference sequence). The DNA of the CDR3 is TGTGCCTGGAATTGGCGACGAGACCCCACTCTCTCCTACGAGCAGTACTTC. Its protein product is CAWNWRRDPTLSYEQYF.

Concerning this clonotype itself: Likely a read error: the CDR3 ends without its conserved phenylalanine or tryptophan. The DNA is omitted, as the CDR3 cannot be located on it reliably, and the CDR3 follows TCRdb's listing. The rearrangement uses TRBV3-1 and TRBJ2-1. The CDR3 has 10 amino acids, counting both end residues. CDR1 LGHDT and CDR2 YNNKEL come from the germline V gene (reference sequence). The CDR3 here is CASSQEGQIV.

This clonotype showed up many times. This chain links TRBV4-1 with TRBJ2-5; no definite D call. The germline gives CDR1 MGHRA, CDR2 YSYEKL. CDR3 length: 13 residues. Between the trimmed V and J ends, which lost 1 base and 4 bases, there was a span of 7 bases. CDR3 sequence reads: CASSQVILETQYF. The DNA for the CDR3 is TGCGCCAGCAGCCAAGTCATTCTAGAGACCCAGTACTTC.

There are many counts of this clonotype. The chain combines TRBV5-1 with TRBJ1-4; D remains unclear. The CDR3 totals 14 residues. Germline CDR1 is SGHRS and CDR2 is YFSETQ. The V end lost 0 bases, the J end lost 5 bases, and 8 bases lay between the germline ends. The CDR3 sequence: CASSLEEGNEKLFF. In DNA form, the CDR3 reads TGCGCCAGCAGCTTGGAGGAGGGAAATGAAAAACTGTTTTTT.

CDR3 protein: CASSPRHRGNQPQHF. The CDR3 coding sequence is TGCGCCAGCAGCCCGCGCCACAGGGGAAATCAGCCCCAGCATTTT. The chain uses TRBV4-3 and TRBJ1-5; TRBD1 matches 7 bases. The germline CDR1 and CDR2 sequences are LGHNA and YSLEER. The length of the CDR3 is 15 residues. The ends lost 4 bases at V and 4 bases at J; junction bases unmatched: 7.

J is TRBJ2-1 and V is TRBV7-6; tentative D call: TRBD1 (6 bases). In germline, CDR1 is SGHVS, CDR2 FNYEAQ. The CDR3 loop spans 13 amino acids. The CDR3 region has the DNA TGTGCAGTGCAGGGGAGCCTCTACAATGAGCAGTTCTTC. It encodes CAVQGSLYNEQFF.

This clonotype was observed many times. The chain carries TRBV7-8 and TRBJ1-5; D unresolved. V was clipped by 2 bases and J by 0 bases, with 8 bases between them. The CDR3 totals 15 residues. Germline lookup yields CDR1 SGHVS and CDR2 FQNEAQ. CDR3 in amino acids: CASSLRRYSNQPQHF. CDR3 in DNA: TGTGCCAGCAGCTTACGGCGTTATAGCAATCAGCCCCAGCATTTT.

The chain joins TRBV30 to TRBJ2-1; D is possibly TRBD1 or TRBD2 (5 bases each). Germline CDR1 GTSNPN, CDR2 SVGIG (reference sequence). V lost 6 bases, J lost 0 bases, and 9 bases lay in between. CDR3 size: 13 residues. The CDR3 DNA sequence: TGTGCCTGCACCGGGACCTCCTACAATGAGCAGTTCTTC. Translated, it gives CACTGTSYNEQFF.

The rearrangement uses TRBV7-9 and TRBJ1-3; no reliable D call. V was clipped by 5 bases and J by 3 bases, with 8 bases between them. The CDR3 spans 13 residues. Germline V gene lookup returns CDR1 SEHNR and CDR2 FQNEAQ (reference sequence). CDR3 in DNA: TGTGCCAGCAGCATGGAGGTTGGAAACACCATATATTTT. It codes for CASSMEVGNTIYF.

V usage is TRBV20-1 and J usage is TRBJ2-7; 7 bases are shared with TRBD1. The CDR3 extends over 11 amino acids. The germline V gene encodes CDR1 DFQATT and CDR2 SNEGSKA (reference sequence). V was pared by 6 bases and J by 6 bases, with 5 bases of the junction left unmatched. The CDR3 is CSARGIIEQYF. The CDR3 bases are TGCAGTGCCAGGGGGATCATCGAGCAGTACTTC.

This chain uses TRBV20-1 with TRBJ2-3; D is possibly TRBD2 (7 bases). This CDR3 is built from 16 residues. V was cut by 0 bases and J by 0 bases, with 13 bases left in between. Per the germline V gene, CDR1 is DFQATT and CDR2 is SNEGSKA (reference sequence). The CDR3 region has the DNA TGCAGTGCTAGAGATGTAGGGGGGGCCAGCACAGATACGCAGTATTTT. Amino acid sequence: CSARDVGGASTDTQYF.

This clonotype was found many times. The chain combines TRBV10-3 with TRBJ2-7; D unclear. The CDR3 is 13 amino acids. Germline CDR1 ENHRY, CDR2 SYGVKD. The V end lost 8 bases, the J end lost 5 bases, and 16 bases lay between the germline ends. The CDR3 DNA reads as TGTGCCATCGGGCAGAATAGCTTTGACGAGCAGTACTTC. Its translation is CAIGQNSFDEQYF.

Only one count was recorded for this clonotype. This may arise from a read error, as a much more abundant clone is one base away. This rearrangement joins TRBV28 to TRBJ1-2; no clear D. Germline CDR1 is MDHEN and CDR2 is SYDVKM. The CDR3 consists of 15 residues. CDR3 sequence (DNA): TGTGCCAGCAGAATGACTGAGGAGGCCCCCTATGGCTACATCTTC. Its protein is CASRMTEEAPYGYIF.

This clonotype was recorded many times. The chain has TRBV9 and TRBJ2-1; D is undetermined. The CDR3 covers 14 residues. Germline assignment: CDR1 SGDLS and CDR2 YYNGEE. The V and J ends lost 3 bases and 2 bases respectively, with 9 bases between them. The CDR3 loop is CASSEGSAYNEQFF. CDR3 DNA: TGTGCCAGCAGCGAAGGCAGCGCCTACAATGAGCAGTTCTTC.

This clonotype was seen repeatedly, ten times or more. The gene calls are TRBV5-6 and TRBJ1-1, with D maybe TRBD1 (5 bases). Deletions cut 3 bases from V and 5 bases from J, with 23 bases between. CDR1 is SGHDT, CDR2 YYEEEE, per germline. The CDR3 has 17 residues. CDR3 residues: CASSSSPLTRRGTEAFF. CDR3 nucleotide sequence: TGTGCCAGCAGCTCGAGTCCGTTGACCAGACGGGGGACTGAAGCTTTCTTT.

This clonotype was seen at least ten times. The chain couples TRBV10-2 to TRBJ1-3; no definite D call. Germline values: CDR1 WSHSY, CDR2 SAAADI. This CDR3 is 11 amino acids long. V lost 6 bases and J 10 bases, leaving 10 bases between the germline ends. The DNA for the CDR3 is TGCGCCAGCAGCGCCGACTCGACCATATATTTT. Protein: CASSADSTIYF.

This clonotype occurred many times. The CDR3 loop is CASSYRGAPYSNQPQHF. The CDR3 DNA sequence: TGTGCCAGCAGTTACCGGGGGGCACCTTATAGCAATCAGCCCCAGCATTTT. The chain recombines TRBV6-2 or TRBV6-3 with TRBJ1-5, with D possibly TRBD1 on 6 matching bases. Germline V CDR1 and CDR2: MNHEY, SVGEGT. The CDR3 length is 17 residues. V lost 2 bases, J lost 0 bases, and 14 bases lay in between.

This clonotype showed up many times. The rearrangement joins TRBV20-1 to TRBJ2-3, with TRBD2 as a possible D gene (6 bases). Germline V gene data show CDR1 as DFQATT and CDR2 as SNEGSKA (reference sequence). Trimming shortened V by 0 bases and J by 2 bases, and 15 bases separated the two germline ends. The CDR3 consists of 16 residues. The CDR3 DNA follows: TGCAGTGCTAGAGATCTGGAGGGAGCCTTCACAGATACGCAGTATTTT. Translating gives CSARDLEGAFTDTQYF.

This clonotype has ten or more counts. The rearrangement uses TRBV4-3 and TRBJ1-6, with D hard to call. The CDR3 length is 17 residues. In germline, CDR1 is LGHNA, CDR2 YSLEER. Trimming left V 0 bases short and J 0 bases short, with 9 bases between. This CDR3 reads CASSQELWSSYNSPLHF. Here the CDR3 DNA reads TGCGCCAGCAGCCAAGAACTCTGGAGCTCCTATAATTCACCCCTCCACTTT.

This clonotype was counted at least ten times. This chain links TRBV29-1 with TRBJ1-1; D is perhaps TRBD1 (5 bases). CDR3 length: 15 amino acids. Trimming removed 6 bases from V and 0 bases from J, with 17 bases in between. CDR1 is SQVTM and CDR2 is ANQGSEA in the germline V gene. The CDR3 region has the DNA TGCAGCGTGGGGGGAGGGGATCTCATGAACACTGAAGCTTTCTTT. Translating it yields CSVGGGDLMNTEAFF. The full variable domain, its missing parts supplied by reference TRBV29-1 and TRBJ1-1, is SAVISQKPSRDICQRGTSLTIQCQVDSQVTMMFWYRQQPGQSLTLIATANQGSEATYESGFVIDKFPISRPNLTFSTLTVSNMSPEDSSIYLCSVGGGDLMNTEAFFGQGTRLTVV.

This clonotype was counted between two and nine times. The chain carries TRBV12-3 or TRBV12-4 and TRBJ2-3; possibly TRBD2 for D (6 bases). This CDR3 comprises 15 residues. V was clipped by 3 bases and J by 1 base, with 11 bases between them. Here the CDR3 DNA reads TGTGCCAGCAGTTTCCAGCCGGGGGGCACAGATACGCAGTATTTT. This translates into CASSFQPGGTDTQYF.

This clonotype was seen many times. V gene TRBV20-1 combines with J gene TRBJ2-6; D call uncertain. V lost 2 bases and J 2 bases, leaving 1 base between the germline ends. Per the germline V gene, CDR1 is DFQATT and CDR2 is SNEGSKA (reference sequence). This CDR3 spans 12 amino acids. The DNA for the CDR3 is TGCAGTGCTAGACCTGGGGCCAACGTCCTGACTTTC. Protein product: CSARPGANVLTF.

This clonotype was counted many times. A read error may produce the germline difference seen at one junction end. J is TRBJ2-5 and V is TRBV20-1, with D possibly TRBD1 on 6 matching bases. The CDR3 has 12 residues. CDR1 is DFQATT and CDR2 is SNEGSKA in the germline V gene (reference sequence). CDR3 nucleotide sequence: TGCAGTGTTAGAACAGGGTCGAAGACCCAGTACTTC. Encoded protein: CSVRTGSKTQYF.

Many counts were recorded for this clonotype. The chain recombines TRBV7-2 with TRBJ1-2; D is possibly TRBD1 (5 bases). The CDR3 has 14 residues. Germline CDR1 is SGHTA and CDR2 is FQGNSA. V was trimmed by 3 bases and J by 4 bases, leaving 12 bases between them. CDR3 protein: CASSLGTKGYGYTF. CDR3 bases: TGTGCCAGCAGCTTGGGGACTAAGGGCTATGGCTACACCTTC. The full variable domain, in which reference TRBV7-2 and TRBJ1-2 provide the parts outside the CDR3, is GAGVSQSPSNKVTEKGKDVELRCDPISGHTALYWYRQSLGQGLEFLIYFQGNSAPDKSGLPSDRFSAERTGGSVSTLTIQRTQQEDSAVYLCASSLGTKGYGYTFGSGTRLTVV.